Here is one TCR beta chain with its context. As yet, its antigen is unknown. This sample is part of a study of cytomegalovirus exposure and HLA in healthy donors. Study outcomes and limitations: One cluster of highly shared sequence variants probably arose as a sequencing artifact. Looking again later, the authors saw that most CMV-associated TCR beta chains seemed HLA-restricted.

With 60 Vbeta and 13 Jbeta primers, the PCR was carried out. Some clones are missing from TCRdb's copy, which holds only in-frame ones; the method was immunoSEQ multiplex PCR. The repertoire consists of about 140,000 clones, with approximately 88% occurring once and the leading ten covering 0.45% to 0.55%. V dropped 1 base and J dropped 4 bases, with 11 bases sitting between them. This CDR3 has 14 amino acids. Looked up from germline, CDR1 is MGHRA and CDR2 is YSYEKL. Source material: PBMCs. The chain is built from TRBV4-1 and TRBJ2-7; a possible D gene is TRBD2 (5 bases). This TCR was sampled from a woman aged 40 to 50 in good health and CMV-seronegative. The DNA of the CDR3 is TGCGCCAGCAGCCAAGGAAGCGGAAGTTACGAGCAGTACTTC. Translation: CASSQGSGSYEQYF.